This is a list of T cell receptor beta chains from one sample in a study of cytomegalovirus exposure and HLA in healthy donors. Repertoires were generated with immunoSEQ multiplex PCR, while TCRdb's copy carries only in-frame clones and drops some. Here the sample spans 120,000 or so clones, 60% to 85% being singletons. The specimen sequenced was PBMCs. These receptors were collected from a man aged 30 to 39 in good health and CMV-seronegative. Each CDR3 is given with its conserved first and last residue. Each record gives: clone size, V gene, D gene, J gene, CDR3 DNA, CDR3 protein. A D gene is named only where the DNA matches it firmly. Part of the rows lack a size; the others show once, few, many or a class for expanded clones.

size: .
V: TRBV19
D: .
J: TRBJ1-1
DNA: TGTGCCAGTAGTATAGGAGGAGTTTTTGAAGCTTTCTTT
CDR3: CASSIGGVFEAFF

size: .
V: TRBV7-9
D: TRBD2
J: TRBJ2-3
DNA: TGTGCCAGCAGTCGCGGACTAGCGGGGCGAGATACGCAGTATTTT
CDR3: CASSRGLAGRDTQYF

size: .
V: TRBV6-5
D: .
J: TRBJ2-1
DNA: TGTGCCAGCAGCCGGCCCCAGGCCCGCAATGAGCAGTTCTTC
CDR3: CASSRPQARNEQFF

size: once
V: TRBV5-4
D: .
J: TRBJ1-5
DNA: TGTGCCAGCAGCTATGGTGGGGAGCAGCCCCAGCATTTT
CDR3: CASSYGGEQPQHF

size: .
V: TRBV2
D: TRBD2
J: TRBJ2-5
DNA: TGTGCCAGCAGTGAACAGGCTAGCGGGGGGGAAGGGTGGTTGAGGGAGACCCAGTACTTC
CDR3: CASSEQASGGEGWLRETQYF

size: .
V: TRBV5-4
D: .
J: TRBJ1-1
DNA: TGTGCCAGCAGTCGGGAGGCCGCGGACACTGAAGCTTTCTTT
CDR3: CASSREAADTEAFF

size: .
V: TRBV6-5
D: TRBD1
J: TRBJ1-2
DNA: TGTGCCAGCAGTCAACAGGGGGTGCGGTATGGCTACACCTTC
CDR3: CASSQQGVRYGYTF

size: .
V: TRBV5-6
D: TRBD2
J: TRBJ2-3
DNA: TGTGCCAGCAGCTTGGAAGGACTAGCGGGGGAAGATACGCAGTATTTT
CDR3: CASSLEGLAGEDTQYF

size: few
V: TRBV18
D: TRBD1
J: TRBJ1-1
DNA: TGTGCCAGCTCACGTCTGGACAGGCTTTATGAAGCTTTCTTT
CDR3: CASSRLDRLYEAFF

size: .
V: TRBV7-2
D: .
J: TRBJ2-3
DNA: TGTGCCAGCAGCTTAGAAACAGGACGTCCAGATACGCAGTATTTT
CDR3: CASSLETGRPDTQYF

size: .
V: TRBV4-1
D: TRBD2
J: TRBJ2-7
DNA: TGCGCCAGCAGCCAAGATTTAGGAGCGGGGGCCTACGAGCAGTACTTC
CDR3: CASSQDLGAGAYEQYF

size: .
V: TRBV7-7
D: .
J: TRBJ2-5
DNA: TGTGCCAGCAGCTTAGGGCTACAGGGAGCCCAAGAGACCCAGTACTTC
CDR3: CASSLGLQGAQETQYF

size: few
V: TRBV2
D: TRBD2
J: TRBJ2-7
DNA: TGTGCCAGCAGGGCAAGCGCGGGAGGGTCTTACGAGCAGTACTTC
CDR3: CASRASAGGSYEQYF

size: .
V: TRBV5-1
D: TRBD2
J: TRBJ2-1
DNA: TGCGCCAGCAGCCTGACTAGCGGGAGTAATGAGCAGTTCTTC
CDR3: CASSLTSGSNEQFF